The 31 T cell receptor beta chains given below trace back to one sample, sequenced in a study of OX40 agonist ivuxolimab in advanced cancers. Library construction relied on the immunoSEQ multiplex PCR assay. TCRdb provides this immuneACCESS table in a form limited to in-frame rearrangements. Some clones are lacking; in checked studies, under half of them reflect an unresolved V gene, and why the rest are absent is not known. The sample records 8,500 to 10,000 clones, roughly 90% of which are singletons. The ten largest clones capture 9.5% to 15% of the sample. This specimen consisted of CD4+ or CD8+ T cells sorted from blood, obtained in a trial of the OX40 agonist ivuxolimab. All receptors come from an adult with an advanced solid tumor such as melanoma, head and neck, liver or kidney cancer.

V gene TRBV7-8 combines with J gene TRBJ2-5, with unresolved D. Germline V gives CDR1 SGHVS, CDR2 FQNEAQ. V was shortened by 5 bases and J by 1 base, with 8 bases between the two germline ends. This CDR3 has 13 amino acids. The CDR3 loop reads CASSRDLQETQYF. CDR3 coding DNA: TGTGCCAGCAGCCGTGACCTCCAAGAGACCCAGTACTTC.

This clone was seen just once. This chain links TRBV5-1 with TRBJ1-3; tentative D call: TRBD1 (6 bases). Germline loops: CDR1 SGHRS, CDR2 YFSETQ. Trimming pared 5 bases from V and 0 bases from J, leaving 12 bases between. This CDR3 is 15 amino acids long. The CDR3 sequence is CASRDSPNSGNTIYF. In DNA form, the CDR3 reads TGCGCCAGCAGGGACAGCCCGAACTCTGGAAACACCATATATTTT.

This chain joins TRBV7-3 and TRBJ2-1; D remains ambiguous. This CDR3 is 15 amino acids long. In germline, CDR1 is SGHTA, CDR2 FQGTGA. Trimming stripped 6 bases from V and 6 bases from J, with 18 bases between. CDR3 nucleotide sequence: TGTGCCAGCAGGCCCCCTGGAGTGGCCGGCAATGAGCAGTTCTTC. Its protein is CASRPPGVAGNEQFF.

The chain employs TRBV6-4 and TRBJ1-2; maybe TRBD1 (5 bases). Germline V gives CDR1 MRHNA, CDR2 SNTAGT. The CDR3 totals 12 residues. Trimming left V 2 bases short and J 7 bases short, with 8 bases between. The CDR3 region is CASSDGRVGYTF. The CDR3, as DNA: TGTGCCAGCAGTGACGGCAGGGTTGGCTACACCTTC.

V is TRBV7-8 and J is TRBJ1-2; D call uncertain. Trimming left V 4 bases short and J 2 bases short, with 8 bases between. Germline loops: CDR1 SGHVS, CDR2 FQNEAQ. CDR3 length equals 13 residues. CDR3 loop: CASSSELNYGYTF. The CDR3 coding sequence is TGTGCCAGCAGCTCGGAGCTCAACTATGGCTACACCTTC.

The chain carries TRBV7-9 and TRBJ2-7, with TRBD2 as a possible D gene (5 bases). This CDR3 comprises 14 residues. Germline V CDR1 and CDR2: SEHNR, FQNEAQ (reference sequence). V shed 1 base and J shed 5 bases, with 12 bases lying between them. The CDR3 DNA follows: TGTGCCAGCAGCTTAGTTGGGCTAGCACACGAGCAGTACTTC. Protein product: CASSLVGLAHEQYF. Full variable domain (remainder filled in from reference TRBV7-9 and TRBJ2-7): DTGVSQNPRHKITKRGQNVTFRCDPISEHNRLYWYRQTLGQGPEFLTYFQNEAQLEKSRLLSDRFSAERPKGSFSTLEIQRTEQGDSAMYLCASSLVGLAHEQYFGPGTRLTVT.

This chain uses TRBV19 with TRBJ2-3; TRBD2 aligns across 9 bases. Losses at the gene ends were 2 bases for V and 2 bases for J; bases not matched to a gene: 5. CDR1 is LNHDA and CDR2 is SQIVND in the germline V gene (reference sequence). There are 16 residues in the CDR3. The CDR3 region has the DNA TGTGCCAGTAGTATAAGGGCTAGCGGGATCACAGATACGCAGTATTTT. Encoded protein: CASSIRASGITDTQYF.

V and J are TRBV15 and TRBJ1-1; D remains ambiguous. Between the trimmed V and J ends, which lost 8 bases and 2 bases, there was a span of 12 bases. Germline CDR1 LNHNV, CDR2 YYDKDF (reference sequence). The CDR3 loop spans 13 amino acids. CDR3 protein: CATSTGTNTEAFF. The CDR3 nucleotides read TGTGCCACCTCGACGGGAACTAACACTGAAGCTTTCTTT.

The J gene is TRBJ1-2, the V gene TRBV5-4; D may be TRBD1 (6 bases). V was clipped by 2 bases and J by 4 bases, with 15 bases between them. This CDR3 region has 15 residues. Germline values: CDR1 SGHNT, CDR2 YYREEE (reference sequence). The CDR3 spells CASSFLGGRVYGYTF. The CDR3 bases are TGTGCCAGCAGCTTTCTCGGGGGCAGGGTCTATGGCTACACCTTC.

The chain couples TRBV18 to TRBJ1-4; 7 nucleotides match TRBD1. V trimming: 3 bases; J trimming: 1 base; junction bases outside the gene matches: 2. Per the germline V gene, CDR1 is KGHSH and CDR2 is LQKENI. This CDR3 is 15 amino acids long. The CDR3 DNA reads TGTGCCAGCTCACCCGGACAGGAAACTAATGAAAAACTGTTTTTT. This codes for CASSPGQETNEKLFF.

The chain is built from TRBV5-1 and TRBJ2-7; 8 bases are a match to TRBD2. Germline V CDR1 and CDR2: SGHRS, YFSETQ. J was trimmed by 7 bases and V by 7 bases; bases with no gene match: 13. The CDR3 length is 14 residues. DNA of the CDR3: TGCGCCAGCTCAGGGGCTAGCGGGCCGGGGGAGCAGTACTTC. It is translated as CASSGASGPGEQYF.

V gene TRBV7-2 combines with J gene TRBJ2-2, with 8 nucleotides matching TRBD2. Germline V gives CDR1 SGHTA, CDR2 FQGNSA. The CDR3 runs 15 residues. V lost 5 bases and J lost 4; bases outside the gene matches: 6. The CDR3 coding sequence is TGTGCCAGCAGCGCCCGAGGGACTAGCACCGGGGAGCTGTTTTTT. Amino acid sequence: CASSARGTSTGELFF.

The rearrangement joins TRBV15 to TRBJ1-3; D gene unclear. Per the germline V gene, CDR1 is LNHNV and CDR2 is YYDKDF (reference sequence). The germline V and J ends were trimmed by 1 base and 3 bases, with 7 bases remaining between them. This CDR3 region has 14 residues. The CDR3 loop is CATSRVGFGNTIYF. CDR3 in DNA: TGTGCCACCAGCAGAGTAGGATTTGGAAACACCATATATTTT.

The sample holds a few counts of this clone. The rearrangement uses TRBV19 and TRBJ1-5; weak D call: TRBD1 (6 bases). This CDR3 spans 14 amino acids. Germline V gene lookup returns CDR1 LNHDA and CDR2 SQIVND (reference sequence). Trimming took off 6 bases at V and 3 bases at J, with 12 bases between the two ends. CDR3 sequence (DNA): TGTGCCAGTAGCGCACAGGGTTCCAATCAGCCCCAGCATTTT. It translates to CASSAQGSNQPQHF. Combining the CDR3 with reference TRBV19 and TRBJ1-5 gives the whole variable domain DGGITQSPKYLFRKEGQNVTLSCEQNLNHDAMYWYRQDPGQGLRLIYYSQIVNDFQKGDIAEGYSVSREKKESFPLTVTSAQKNPTAFYLCASSAQGSNQPQHFGDGTRLSIL.

The rearrangement uses TRBV19 and TRBJ1-5, with 7 bases aligning to TRBD1. The CDR3 extends over 15 amino acids. Per the germline V gene, CDR1 is LNHDA and CDR2 is SQIVND (reference sequence). Trimming at V came to 5 bases and at J to 7 bases, leaving 11 bases not matched to a gene. The CDR3 sequence: CASSQEGRGNQPQHF. The DNA of the CDR3 is TGTGCCAGTAGTCAGGAGGGCAGGGGGAACCAGCCCCAGCATTTT. Combining the CDR3 with reference TRBV19 and TRBJ1-5 gives the whole variable domain DGGITQSPKYLFRKEGQNVTLSCEQNLNHDAMYWYRQDPGQGLRLIYYSQIVNDFQKGDIAEGYSVSREKKESFPLTVTSAQKNPTAFYLCASSQEGRGNQPQHFGDGTRLSIL.

This clone was seen a single time. The chain combines TRBV19 with TRBJ1-2; the match to TRBD1 covers 8 bases. The V gene end was trimmed by 5 bases and the J gene end by 7 bases; junction bases not matched to a gene: 3. This CDR3 has 12 residues. Germline loops: CDR1 LNHDA, CDR2 SQIVND (reference sequence). The CDR3: CASSFDRGGYTF. In nucleotides, the CDR3 is TGTGCCAGTAGTTTCGACAGGGGTGGCTACACCTTC.

The chain has TRBV7-9 and TRBJ2-7; 7 bases agree with TRBD1. Trimming removed 2 bases from V and 1 base from J; junction bases left unmatched: 2. The germline gives CDR1 SEHNR, CDR2 FQNEAQ (reference sequence). This CDR3 spans 14 amino acids. CDR3 coding DNA: TGTGCCAGCAGCTTAAGACAGGGATCCTACGAGCAGTACTTC. It codes for CASSLRQGSYEQYF.

The chain is built from TRBV10-2 and TRBJ1-2, with D possibly being TRBD1 (5 bases). The CDR3 is made up of 13 amino acids. CDR1 and CDR2 from the germline V gene are WSHSY and SAAADI. V lost 5 bases and J lost 8, with 15 bases in between. CDR3 residues: CASSKDNARGYTF. In nucleotides, the CDR3 is TGCGCCAGCAGTAAGGACAATGCGCGGGGCTACACCTTC.

The chain uses TRBV7-2 and TRBJ2-2, with TRBD2 matching 11 bases. Per the germline V gene, CDR1 is SGHTA and CDR2 is FQGNSA. CDR3 length: 16 residues. Germline trimming cut 6 bases from V and 4 bases from J; bases unmatched to any gene: 7. CDR3 sequence reads: CASSWASGRTTGELFF. DNA of the CDR3: TGTGCCAGCAGTTGGGCTAGCGGGAGGACCACCGGGGAGCTGTTTTTT.

The chain joins TRBV27 to TRBJ1-6; D gene unclear. The CDR3 is 12 residues long. Per germline, CDR1 MNHEY and CDR2 SMNVEV (reference sequence). Trimming removed 8 bases from V and 6 bases from J, with 8 bases in between. The CDR3 sequence is CASGRPNSPLHF. The CDR3 nucleotides read TGTGCCAGCGGCCGTCCTAATTCACCCCTCCACTTT.

As to this clone: One junction end does not reproduce the germline sequence, and a read error may be involved. The CDR3 protein is CASSDDFQGQIF. As DNA, the CDR3 is TGTGCCAGCAGTGATGATTTTCAGGGTCAGATCTTC. The rearrangement links TRBV2 to TRBJ2-1, with a weak D call TRBD1 (5 bases). This CDR3 contains 12 residues. Germline V gene data show CDR1 as SNHLY and CDR2 as FYNNEI.

The chain joins TRBV30 to TRBJ2-7; 8 nucleotides align to TRBD2. Germline trimming cut 2 bases from V and 5 bases from J; bases unmatched to any gene: 2. The CDR3 has 12 amino acids. CDR1 and CDR2 from the germline V gene are GTSNPN and SVGIG (reference sequence). Written as DNA, the CDR3 is TGTGCCTGGAGTCTCGGGAGGGACGAGCAGTACTTC. Its protein product is CAWSLGRDEQYF.

The chain has TRBV28 and TRBJ1-1; D perhaps matches TRBD1 (6 bases). V lost 2 bases, J lost 4 bases, and 14 bases lay in between. From germline, CDR1 is MDHEN and CDR2 SYDVKM. There are 15 residues in the CDR3. CDR3 bases: TGTGCCAGCAGTTTACGGGGTCCCAGGGGCACTGAAGCTTTCTTT. Its protein is CASSLRGPRGTEAFF. The full variable domain, with the rest looked up from reference TRBV28 and TRBJ1-1, is DVKVTQSSRYLVKRTGEKVFLECVQDMDHENMFWYRQDPGLGLRLIYFSYDVKMKEKGDIPEGYSVSREKKERFSLILESASTNQTSMYLCASSLRGPRGTEAFFGQGTRLTVV.

This chain links TRBV4-1 with TRBJ1-4, with TRBD1 identical over 8 bases. This CDR3 is built from 17 residues. The V gene's germline CDR1 is MGHRA and CDR2 YSYEKL. V gave up 3 bases and J gave up 1 base; unmatched junction bases: 7. The CDR3 here is CASSHFRTGITNEKLFF. CDR3 nucleotides: TGCGCCAGCAGCCATTTTAGGACAGGGATAACTAATGAAAAACTGTTTTTT.

The chain combines TRBV23-1 with TRBJ2-5; D not certain. TRBV23-1 is identified as an open reading frame with a role that is uncertain. This CDR3 comprises 12 residues. V gave up 1 base and J gave up 5 bases, with 5 bases separating them. This chain's CDR3 is CASSQFWETQYF. CDR3 DNA sequence: TGCGCCAGCAGTCAATTTTGGGAGACCCAGTACTTC.

The chain couples TRBV19 to TRBJ2-2, with 12 bases identical to TRBD2. From germline, CDR1 is LNHDA and CDR2 SQIVND (reference sequence). This CDR3 is 14 amino acids long. Unmatched junction bases numbered 6, after V lost 10 bases and J lost 6 bases. Here the CDR3 DNA reads TGTGCCACCGCAAGACTAGCGGGAGCCGGGGAGCTGTTTTTT. Amino acid sequence: CATARLAGAGELFF.

V and J are TRBV18 and TRBJ1-1; D is undetermined. The CDR3 is made up of 13 amino acids. V dropped 3 bases and J dropped 1 base, with 6 bases sitting between them. Germline-derived CDR1 and CDR2 are KGHSH and LQKENI. The CDR3 protein is CASSPTQNTEAFF. For the CDR3, the DNA is TGTGCCAGCTCACCGACGCAGAACACTGAAGCTTTCTTT.

The chain recombines TRBV6-5 with TRBJ2-1, with 7 bases that match TRBD2. CDR1 is MNHEY and CDR2 is SVGAGI in the germline V gene. V was pared by 7 bases and J by 1 base, with 7 bases of the junction left unmatched. The length of the CDR3 is 15 residues. The CDR3 here is CASNLRESSYNEQFF. In DNA, the CDR3 is TGTGCCAGCAATTTGCGGGAGAGTTCCTACAATGAGCAGTTCTTC.

Written as DNA, the CDR3 is TGTGCCAGCAAAATAAGCGGGAGGGATACGCAGTATTTT. This sequence encodes CASKISGRDTQYF. The chain couples TRBV6-5 to TRBJ2-3; the match to TRBD2 covers 9 bases. Trimming removed 7 bases from V and 6 bases from J; junction bases left unmatched: 5. This CDR3 spans 13 amino acids. The germline V gene has CDR1 MNHEY and CDR2 SVGAGI.

The V gene is TRBV6-5, the J gene TRBJ1-6, with a possible D match to TRBD1 (5 bases). Trimming took 7 bases from V and 4 from J, leaving 11 bases between them. CDR1 and CDR2 (germline): MNHEY, SVGAGI. This CDR3 has 14 residues. The CDR3 region is CASKGQDYNSPLHF. The CDR3 DNA reads as TGTGCCAGCAAAGGACAAGATTATAATTCACCCCTCCACTTT.

The DNA of the CDR3 is TGTGCCAGCATACCCTACGACAGGATTGGCGAGCAGTACTTC. This translates into CASIPYDRIGEQYF. V is TRBV6-1 and J is TRBJ2-7; a weak D match, TRBD1 (6 bases). Trimming took 7 bases from V and 6 from J, leaving 19 bases between them. This CDR3 has 14 residues. Germline V gives CDR1 MNHNS, CDR2 SASEGT.